One sample yielded the 10 T cell receptor beta chains listed below, sequenced in a study of post-analysis software for immune sequencing data (dated by TCRdb to the mid-2010s). Study-wide findings and limitations: Significantly higher frequencies in patients than in controls were found for several TRBV segments, including TRBV5-6, TRBV5-1 and TRBV20-1.

Library preparation employed PCR. The sequencer was an Illumina HiSeq 2500. To reduce PCR and sequencing biases, unique molecular identifiers were built into the TCR beta cDNA libraries. Using fastp at Q25 and MiXCR, TCRdb reprocessed the public reads and kept productive beta chains. A single entry per CDR3 protein holds the most common genes and DNA from its merged rows. This sample holds about 570,000 distinct CDR3 sequences; approximately 31% were observed only once. Around 6% of the sample lies in the top ten. Their antigens remain unidentified. The sequencing sample was made of blood. The source is a girl younger than 18 with multiple sclerosis.

This clonotype was seen a few times. The rearrangement joins TRBV19 to TRBJ2-5, with 8 bases that match TRBD1. The CDR3 is made up of 15 amino acids. Germline V gene sequence: CDR1 LNHDA, CDR2 SQIVND (reference sequence). Losses at the gene ends were 5 bases for V and 6 bases for J; bases not matched to a gene: 11. CDR3 DNA sequence: TGTGCCAGTAGTGATTCGGCAGGGGGCAGGAAGACCCAGTACTTC. Its protein is CASSDSAGGRKTQYF. Drawing the rest from reference TRBV19 and TRBJ2-5, the complete variable domain is DGGITQSPKYLFRKEGQNVTLSCEQNLNHDAMYWYRQDPGQGLRLIYYSQIVNDFQKGDIAEGYSVSREKKESFPLTVTSAQKNPTAFYLCASSDSAGGRKTQYFGPGTRLLVL.

This chain's CDR3 is CAISDLGEAFF. For the CDR3, the DNA is TGTGCCATCAGTGACCTGGGTGAAGCTTTCTTT. The chain joins TRBV10-3 to TRBJ1-1; D is unclear. The CDR3 has 11 residues. Trimming stripped 3 bases from V and 7 bases from J, with 6 bases between. Germline loops: CDR1 ENHRY, CDR2 SYGVKD.

The chain carries TRBV3-1 and TRBJ2-5; maybe TRBD2 (6 bases). V lost 1 base to trimming and J lost 5 bases, with 11 bases between them. The CDR3 extends over 14 amino acids. The germline V gene has CDR1 LGHDT and CDR2 YNNKEL (reference sequence). The CDR3: CASSQAGTGETQYF. In nucleotides, the CDR3 is TGTGCCAGCAGCCAAGCCGGGACTGGTGAGACCCAGTACTTC.

Comment on this clonotype: At one boundary the junction diverges from the germline segment, which might be a read error. The chain couples TRBV5-1 to TRBJ1-1, with no clear D. This CDR3 is 12 amino acids long. Looked up from germline, CDR1 is SGHRS and CDR2 is YFSETQ. The CDR3 sequence: CASRLGGTEAFF. CDR3 coding DNA: TGCGCCAGCAGGTTGGGTGGGACTGAAGCTTTCTTT.

The chain couples TRBV12-3 or TRBV12-4 to TRBJ1-5; D is undetermined. The CDR3 has 12 amino acids. V gave up 6 bases and J gave up 7 bases, with 10 bases separating them. The DNA for the CDR3 is TGTGCCAGCAGCCGGGGAGCCCAGCCCCAGCATTTT. This sequence encodes CASSRGAQPQHF.

This clonotype appeared a few times. V and J are TRBV10-2 and TRBJ2-5, with D tentatively TRBD2 (7 bases). The V gene lost 7 bases and the J gene lost 1 base, with 25 bases spanning the gap. CDR1 and CDR2 from the germline V gene are WSHSY and SAAADI. The CDR3 consists of 18 residues. CDR3 loop: CASKGGRWGGLTQETQYF. The CDR3 DNA reads as TGCGCCAGCAAGGGGGGTCGCTGGGGGGGGCTAACCCAAGAGACCCAGTACTTC.

V usage is TRBV5-4 and J usage is TRBJ2-7; D not resolved. This CDR3 has 13 amino acids. Trimming left V 2 bases short and J 3 bases short, with 9 bases between. Germline CDR1 SGHNT, CDR2 YYREEE (reference sequence). CDR3 sequence (DNA): TGTGCCAGCAGCTTTAATGAGTACTACGAGCAGTACTTC. It yields the protein CASSFNEYYEQYF.

This clonotype has a handful of counts. This chain connects TRBV27 to TRBJ2-3; a possible D gene is TRBD2 (6 bases). This CDR3 is built from 13 residues. Germline-derived CDR1 and CDR2 are MNHEY and SMNVEV (reference sequence). The V end was cut by 3 bases, the J end by 5 bases, with 9 bases between. The CDR3 reads CASSFTGEDTQYF. CDR3 nucleotide sequence: TGTGCCAGCAGTTTTACGGGGGAAGATACGCAGTATTTT.

This clonotype has ten or more counts. The chain employs TRBV5-1 and TRBJ2-7, with D perhaps matching TRBD1 or TRBD2 (5 bases each). Germline V gene sequence: CDR1 SGHRS, CDR2 YFSETQ. V lost 7 bases and J 2 bases, leaving 16 bases between the germline ends. The CDR3 runs to 14 residues. CDR3 loop: CASSRGERAYEQYF. CDR3 nucleotide sequence: TGCGCCAGCTCAAGAGGGGAACGGGCCTACGAGCAGTACTTC.

Regarding this clonotype: Its ends do not fully match the called genes, so a read error is possible. This sequence joins TRBV28 and TRBJ1-2; possibly TRBD1 for D (6 bases). The CDR3 covers 15 residues. CDR1 is MDHEN, CDR2 SYDVKM, per germline. The CDR3 bases are TGTGCCGGCAGTCCCCGAGGGGGATCGAACTATGGCTACACCTTC. Its protein product is CAGSPRGGSNYGYTF.